This TCR beta chain was retrieved from a study of T-cell memory formation after mild COVID-19. The study's findings and limits: Clones that shrank (day 15 to 85) were balanced CD4/CD8, whereas later expanders leaned CD4+.

Only a few counts were recorded for this clonotype. The antigen is undetermined. Trimming removed 2 bases from V and 1 base from J, with 6 bases in between. Looked up from germline, CDR1 is SGDLS and CDR2 is YYNGEE. The CDR3 spans 13 residues. It was 5'RACE with constant-segment primers that produced the TCR alpha and TCR beta cDNA libraries, which carried sample barcodes and UMIs. TCRdb itself ran the 5' RACE reads through MiXCR, one entry per CDR3 protein. The sample includes around 90,000 distinct CDR3 sequences, about 13% of them seen just once. Sequenced input: PBMCs or a T cell subset sorted from them (not recorded which). The chain links TRBV9 to TRBJ1-1; a possible D gene is TRBD1 (5 bases). The origin of this receptor is an adult woman who had mild COVID-19 (a few samples of this study predate the infection). Cell type and time point are not known. The CDR3 DNA is TGTGCCAGCAGCGTTACAGGGAACACTGAAGCTTTCTTT. Its protein is CASSVTGNTEAFF.